This T cell receptor beta chain was observed in a study of blood T cell repertoires in COVID-19. Study summary: COVID-19 samples collected from the United States, Italy and Spain covered acute and convalescent phases. T cells, B-cell-depleted T cells, or PBMCs supplied cDNA or gDNA.

The data were produced by immunoSEQ multiplex PCR, yet TCRdb's version contains in-frame clones alone and is incomplete. The sample carries about 84,000 clones, 70% to 90% recorded once. CDR3 length equals 10 residues. Germline lookup yields CDR1 SGHNT and CDR2 YYREEE (reference sequence). The V and J ends lost 10 bases and 7 bases respectively, with 11 bases between them. The chain combines TRBV5-4 with TRBJ2-5; TRBD2 might be the D (5 bases). The receptor's source is a woman of 80 years or more with acute or convalescent COVID-19. The sample was peripheral blood. The chain's CDR3 is CAFTGRTQYF. The CDR3 DNA is TGTGCCTTCACGGGAAGGACCCAGTACTTC.